The T cell receptor beta chain described here comes from a study of CD8+ T cells in alopecia areata. Looking at the study overall: In an open-label trial, patients got 5 to 10 mg tofacitinib twice daily.

Germline CDR1 MGHRA, CDR2 YSYEKL. After removal of 2 bases from V and 2 bases from J, the junction contained 7 bases not matched to a gene. The CDR3 has 17 residues. As to treatment: oral pan-JAK inhibitor, 5-10 mg twice daily. It was cDNA, reverse transcribed from extracted RNA, that served as the sequencing template. Some clones are missing from TCRdb's copy, which holds only in-frame ones; the method was immunoSEQ multiplex PCR. The sample yields fewer than 150,000 clones, about four fifths seen once. The sequencing here drew on CD8+ T cells sorted from blood, taken at week 4, from a patient treated with tofacitinib. This TCR came from a human donor with alopecia areata. The rearrangement joins TRBV4-1 to TRBJ2-3, with 10 bases fitting TRBD1. This CDR3 is CASSQSDRGHHTDTQYF. The CDR3 DNA follows: TGCGCCAGCAGCCAATCCGACAGGGGGCACCACACAGATACGCAGTATTTT.